Sequencing of this T cell receptor (beta chain) was carried out in a study of identical twins. Regarding the study as a whole: Memory repertoires showed no such pattern, whereas abundant cord blood beta clonotypes carried fewer insertions.

CDR3 length: 13 residues. Germline CDR1 is LGHDT and CDR2 is YNNKEL (reference sequence). Donors were all healthy Caucasians. In this sample, this clonotype turned up a few times. What it binds is unknown. At one end the junction does not follow the germline gene, possibly because of a read error. cDNA carried unique molecular identifiers, and a universal primer site was added by template switching. TCRdb re-called the 5' RACE reads through MiXCR, storing one row per CDR3 protein. The table includes around 530,000 distinct CDR3 sequences, approximately 14% detected once. These data also formed part of another study, on yellow fever vaccine responses in identical twins. That paper states: Reportedly, the T cell response mounted by twins to vaccine seemed partly convergent, partly personalized.

The J gene is TRBJ2-7, the V gene TRBV3-1, with a weak D call TRBD2 (7 bases). The receptor comes from a woman aged 18-29 years in good health. The sequenced sample consisted of CD4+ T cells sorted from blood. CDR3 bases: TGTGCCAGCAGCCAAGGAGGCGGGGGCATCTCGGTATTC. Amino acid sequence: CASSQGGGGISVF.